Each of the 27 T cell receptor beta chains below was sequenced from the same sample in a study of blood T cell repertoires in COVID-19. The data were produced by immunoSEQ multiplex PCR, yet TCRdb's version contains in-frame clones alone and is incomplete. The sample holds approximately 230,000 clones, around nine tenths seen once. The specimen was peripheral blood. These receptor sequences come from a man older than 75 with acute or convalescent COVID-19.

The V call is TRBV6-4, the J call TRBJ2-7, with 10 bases aligning to TRBD2. Germline CDR1 MRHNA, CDR2 SNTAGT. CDR3 length: 16 amino acids. The V segment lost 4 bases and the J segment 5 bases; nucleotides outside the gene matches: 11. The CDR3 DNA sequence: TGTGCCAGCAGTGTATCAAGAGCGGGAGGGCCCAACGAGCAGTACTTC. As protein: CASSVSRAGGPNEQYF.

V is TRBV15 and J is TRBJ1-2; 7 positions agree with TRBD1. The V gene end was trimmed by 2 bases and the J gene end by 2 bases; junction bases not matched to a gene: 8. Germline V gene data show CDR1 as LNHNV and CDR2 as YYDKDF (reference sequence). CDR3 size: 16 residues. The CDR3 protein is CATSRMGDRRNYGYTF. The DNA for the CDR3 is TGTGCCACCAGCAGAATGGGGGACAGAAGAAACTATGGCTACACCTTC.

This chain joins TRBV3-1 (or the pseudogene TRBV3-2) and TRBJ2-3; 12 bases align to TRBD2. V dropped 4 bases and J dropped 2; count of bases not matched to a gene: 7. CDR3 size: 17 residues. From germline, CDR1 is LGHDT and CDR2 YNNKEL (reference sequence). The CDR3 DNA reads TGTGCCAGCAGCCTTCGGACTAGCGGGATTATCACAGATACGCAGTATTTT. Translation gives CASSLRTSGIITDTQYF.

The rearrangement uses TRBV19 and TRBJ2-5, with TRBD1 as a possible D gene (8 bases). V lost 3 bases and J 7 bases, leaving 24 bases between the germline ends. This CDR3 is 17 amino acids long. Germline V CDR1 and CDR2: LNHDA, SQIVND (reference sequence). For the CDR3, the DNA is TGTGCCAGTAGTATCGGGGGGACAGGTGGACCTGTGGGGACCCAGTACTTC. It specifies CASSIGGTGGPVGTQYF.

Concerning this clone: Other DNA sequences in the sample encode the same CDR3. The chain employs TRBV9 and TRBJ1-6, with D perhaps matching TRBD1 (5 bases). This CDR3 has 15 residues. V was clipped by 2 bases and J by 8 bases, with 14 bases between them. Germline assignment: CDR1 SGDLS and CDR2 YYNGEE. In DNA form, the CDR3 reads TGTGCCAGCAGCGTTTTGGGGGGACCCGATTCACCCCTCCACTTT. Encoded protein: CASSVLGGPDSPLHF.

The rearrangement links TRBV11-2 to TRBJ2-1; 9 bases are shared with TRBD2. The CDR3 is made up of 15 amino acids. CDR1 is SGHAT and CDR2 is FQNNGV in the germline V gene. V trimming: 5 bases; J trimming: 6 bases; junction bases outside the gene matches: 8. The CDR3 is CASSPPGLASNEQFF. CDR3 coding DNA: TGTGCCAGCAGCCCACCGGGACTAGCAAGCAATGAGCAGTTCTTC.

The J gene is TRBJ2-2, the V gene TRBV6-5; D gene ambiguous. V was trimmed by 5 bases and J by 5 bases, leaving 15 bases between them. This CDR3 spans 15 amino acids. Germline V gives CDR1 MNHEY, CDR2 SVGAGI. The CDR3 region is CASSQPPPVTGELFF. CDR3 in DNA: TGTGCCAGCAGTCAACCTCCCCCGGTAACCGGGGAGCTGTTTTTT.

This clone was observed once. Written as DNA, the CDR3 is TGTGCCAGCAGTGACCAGGGTGTGAACAATCAGCCCCAGCATTTT. Amino acid sequence: CASSDQGVNNQPQHF. J is TRBJ1-5 and V is TRBV2, with D possibly TRBD1 on 5 matching bases. The CDR3 has 15 residues. V lost 3 bases to trimming and J lost 3 bases, with 12 bases between them. In germline, CDR1 is SNHLY, CDR2 FYNNEI.

The chain is built from TRBV2 and TRBJ2-3, with D possibly TRBD2 on 7 matching bases. Per the germline V gene, CDR1 is SNHLY and CDR2 is FYNNEI. The CDR3 contains 14 residues. CDR3 bases: TGTGCTTCCGGTGGGGGGGCTCGCACAGATACGCAGTATTTT. Encoded protein: CASGGGARTDTQYF.

The genes are TRBV6-5 and TRBJ1-5; 9 bases agree with TRBD1. This CDR3 comprises 15 residues. Germline CDR1 reads MNHEY; CDR2 reads SVGAGI. V was clipped by 5 bases and J by 3 bases; unmatched bases: 5. The CDR3 protein is CASSRDRDDNQPQHF. The CDR3 bases are TGTGCCAGCAGTAGGGACAGGGATGACAATCAGCCCCAGCATTTT.

Only one count was recorded for this clone. The genes are TRBV6-2 or TRBV6-3 and TRBJ2-1; TRBD2 agrees at 9 bases. CDR1 and CDR2 from the germline V gene are MNHEY and SVGEGT. This CDR3 region has 21 residues. V shed 0 bases and J 2 bases; nucleotides not matched to a gene: 17. CDR3 sequence: CASSYSTVSGGGALPYNEQFF. In nucleotides, the CDR3 is TGTGCCAGCAGTTACTCGACGGTATCGGGCGGGGGGGCCTTGCCCTACAATGAGCAGTTCTTC.

This rearrangement joins TRBV5-1 to TRBJ2-2; 7 nucleotides match TRBD2. Germline lookup yields CDR1 SGHRS and CDR2 YFSETQ. The CDR3 sequence is 16 residues long. Trimming cost V 4 bases and J 1 base; bases outside gene matches: 7. The CDR3 DNA follows: TGCGCCAGCAGCGAACTAGGGAGGGGGAACACCGGGGAGCTGTTTTTT. This translates into CASSELGRGNTGELFF.

The chain recombines TRBV5-6 with TRBJ2-2, with 7 bases fitting TRBD2. Germline assignment: CDR1 SGHDT and CDR2 YYEEEE. V shed 2 bases, J shed 7 bases, and the junction held 8 bases outside the gene matches. The CDR3 contains 15 residues. The CDR3, as DNA: TGTGCCAGCAGCTTTGGACTAGGAGGGGTCGGGGAGCTGTTTTTT. It yields the protein CASSFGLGGVGELFF.

The chain couples TRBV9 to TRBJ2-2; 10 bases align to TRBD1. V lost 4 bases and J lost 4; bases outside the gene matches: 7. The CDR3 is 16 amino acids. Germline CDR1 SGDLS, CDR2 YYNGEE. The DNA of the CDR3 is TGTGCCAGCAGCCCTCGGACAGGGGGGGGCACCGGGGAGCTGTTTTTT. Translating gives CASSPRTGGGTGELFF.

To note about this clone: At one of its ends the junction is not consistent with the germline gene, which may arise from a read error. V gene TRBV6-2 or TRBV6-3 combines with J gene TRBJ2-7; 7 bases are a match to TRBD1. CDR1 and CDR2 from the germline V gene are MNHEY and SVGEGT. The CDR3 sequence is 12 residues long. The DNA for the CDR3 is TGTGCCAGCAGTTCAGCTCCCCGGGACAGTAGGTTC. Translated, it gives CASSSAPRDSRF.

The chain uses TRBV29-1 and TRBJ2-7; TRBD2 is a possible D gene (6 bases). Germline V CDR1 and CDR2: SQVTM, ANQGSEA. This CDR3 region has 14 residues. V lost 4 bases, J lost 1 base, and 14 bases lay in between. The CDR3 is CSVGSPGRSYEQYF. The CDR3 bases are TGCAGCGTTGGAAGTCCAGGGAGGTCCTACGAGCAGTACTTC.

The chain joins TRBV3-1 (or the pseudogene TRBV3-2) to TRBJ2-7, with 8 bases that match TRBD1. Germline CDR1 LGHDT, CDR2 YNNKEL (reference sequence). Trimming removed 4 bases from V and 7 bases from J; junction bases left unmatched: 3. The CDR3 spans 12 residues. Written as DNA, the CDR3 is TGTGCCAGCAGCCGGACAGGGCAGGAGCAGTACTTC. Protein product: CASSRTGQEQYF.

This chain joins TRBV2 and TRBJ2-2; 8 bases align to TRBD2. Trimming at V came to 8 bases and at J to 7 bases, leaving 9 bases not matched to a gene. CDR3 length equals 14 residues. Germline V gene sequence: CDR1 SNHLY, CDR2 FYNNEI. CDR3: CASAPGTSIGELFF. CDR3 DNA sequence: TGTGCCAGCGCTCCCGGGACTAGTATCGGGGAGCTGTTTTTT. Together with reference TRBV2 and TRBJ2-2, the CDR3 gives the full variable domain: EPEVTQTPSHQVTQMGQEVILRCVPISNHLYFYWYRQILGQKVEFLVSFYNNEISEKSEIFDDQFSVERPDGSNFTLKIRSTKLEDSAMYFCASAPGTSIGELFFGEGSRLTVL.

This chain links TRBV7-8 with TRBJ1-2; maybe TRBD1 (6 bases). Trimming shortened V by 1 base and J by 8 bases, and 14 bases separated the two germline ends. Germline values: CDR1 SGHVS, CDR2 FQNEAQ. The CDR3 contains 14 residues. The CDR3 DNA follows: TGTGCCAGCAGCTTAGGGCAGGGGCCTCGCGGCTACACCTTC. This codes for CASSLGQGPRGYTF.

This rearrangement joins TRBV2 to TRBJ1-4, with 8 positions matching TRBD1. Germline CDR1 and CDR2: SNHLY and FYNNEI. The J segment lost 2 bases and the V segment lost 6 bases, leaving 5 bases of the junction unmatched. The CDR3 loop spans 15 amino acids. This CDR3 is CASRGNRGTNEKLFF. The CDR3 nucleotides are TGTGCCAGCAGAGGTAACAGGGGGACTAATGAAAAACTGTTTTTT.

CDR3: CSVGLPGQGGPEAFF. The CDR3 DNA sequence: TGCAGCGTTGGACTTCCGGGACAGGGCGGCCCTGAAGCTTTCTTT. The chain recombines TRBV29-1 with TRBJ1-1; 9 bases map to TRBD1. Germline V CDR1 and CDR2: SQVTM, ANQGSEA. This CDR3 is built from 15 residues. Trimming took 4 bases from V and 6 from J; bases not matched to a gene: 12.

This rearrangement joins TRBV18 to TRBJ2-3; TRBD1 might be the D (5 bases). Trimming removed 2 bases from V and 0 bases from J, with 18 bases in between. Germline CDR1 and CDR2: KGHSH and LQKENI. The length of the CDR3 is 18 residues. CDR3 region: CASSPSLGVLTSTDTQYF. CDR3 DNA sequence: TGTGCCAGCTCACCATCTCTAGGGGTCTTAACTAGCACAGATACGCAGTATTTT.

The chain uses TRBV4-2 and TRBJ1-6; D is perhaps TRBD1 (5 bases). From germline, CDR1 is LGHNA and CDR2 YNFKEQ. V lost 4 bases and J 3 bases, leaving 7 bases between the germline ends. CDR3 length: 14 residues. Here the CDR3 DNA reads TGTGCCAGCAGCCCCGACAGCTATAATTCACCCCTCCACTTT. Translation gives CASSPDSYNSPLHF.

CDR3 nucleotides: TGTGCCAGCAGCTTAGGGACAGGGGTAGTCTACGAGCAGTACTTC. Protein product: CASSLGTGVVYEQYF. V and J are TRBV11-3 and TRBJ2-7, with TRBD1 matching 9 bases. Germline CDR1 and CDR2: SGHNT and YENEEA. With V trimmed by 1 base and J by 3 bases, 4 bases remained unmatched. The CDR3 runs 15 residues.

The CDR3 sequence: CASSPTLGQGALETQYF. For the CDR3, the DNA is TGTGCCAGCAGCCCTACTTTGGGACAGGGGGCATTGGAGACCCAGTACTTC. The rearrangement links TRBV9 to TRBJ2-5; TRBD1 matches 12 bases. The CDR3 contains 17 residues. J gave up 5 bases and V 4 bases, and 12 bases lay outside the gene matches. CDR1 is SGDLS and CDR2 is YYNGEE in the germline V gene.

The chain recombines TRBV7-9 with TRBJ1-3; D is uncertain. V lost 2 bases and J lost 8, with 7 bases in between. Per germline, CDR1 SEHNR and CDR2 FQNEAQ (reference sequence). The CDR3 runs to 12 residues. Here the CDR3 DNA reads TGTGCCAGCAGCTTAATTAGAGACACCATATATTTT. The encoded protein is CASSLIRDTIYF.

CDR3 in amino acids: CASSVGLGQGFYNEQFF. The CDR3 nucleotides read TGTGCCAGCAGCGTAGGACTGGGACAGGGTTTCTACAATGAGCAGTTCTTC. V gene TRBV9 combines with J gene TRBJ2-1, with TRBD1 matching 9 bases. The V and J ends lost 0 bases and 3 bases, in that order; junction bases with no gene match: 7. This CDR3 is 17 amino acids long. CDR1 SGDLS and CDR2 YYNGEE come from the germline V gene.